This T cell receptor beta chain was recorded in a study of blood T cell repertoires in COVID-19. Germline V CDR1 and CDR2: LNHDA, SQIVND (reference sequence). The CDR3 length is 13 residues. V dropped 6 bases and J dropped 7 bases, with 10 bases sitting between them. Repertoires were generated with immunoSEQ multiplex PCR, while TCRdb's copy carries only in-frame clones and drops some. Of about 190,000 clones in the sample, roughly 90% were seen once. Notes on this clone: Distinct nucleotide sequences in the sample also encode this CDR3.

The chain joins TRBV19 to TRBJ1-6; TRBD1 is a possible D gene (6 bases). The clonotype comes from a young man with active or convalescent COVID-19. Sequencing was done on a sample of peripheral blood. The CDR3 DNA sequence: TGTGCCAGTAGCGGGCAGGGGAATTCACCCCTCCACTTT. Its translation is CASSGQGNSPLHF.